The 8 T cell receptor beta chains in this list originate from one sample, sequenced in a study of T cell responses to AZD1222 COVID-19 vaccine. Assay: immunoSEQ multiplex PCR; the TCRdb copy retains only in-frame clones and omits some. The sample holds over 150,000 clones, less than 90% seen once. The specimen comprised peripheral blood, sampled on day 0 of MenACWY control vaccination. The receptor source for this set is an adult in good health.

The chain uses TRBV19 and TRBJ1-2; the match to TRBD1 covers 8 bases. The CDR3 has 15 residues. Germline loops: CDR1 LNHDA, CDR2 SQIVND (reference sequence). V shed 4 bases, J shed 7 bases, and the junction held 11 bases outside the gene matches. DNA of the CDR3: TGTGCCAGTAGTAACGAGGGACAGGCCCGCTTTGGCTACACCTTC. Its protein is CASSNEGQARFGYTF.

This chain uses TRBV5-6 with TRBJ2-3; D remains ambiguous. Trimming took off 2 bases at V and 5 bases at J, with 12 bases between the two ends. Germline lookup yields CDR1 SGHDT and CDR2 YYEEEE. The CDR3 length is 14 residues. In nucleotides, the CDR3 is TGTGCCAGCAGCTTCCGGGTGTGGGGAGATACGCAGTATTTT. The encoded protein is CASSFRVWGDTQYF. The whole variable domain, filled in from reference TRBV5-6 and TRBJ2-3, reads DAGVTQSPTHLIKTRGQQVTLRCSPKSGHDTVSWYQQALGQGPQFIFQYYEEEERQRGNFPDRFSGHQFPNYSSELNVNALLLGDSALYLCASSFRVWGDTQYFGPGTRLTVL.

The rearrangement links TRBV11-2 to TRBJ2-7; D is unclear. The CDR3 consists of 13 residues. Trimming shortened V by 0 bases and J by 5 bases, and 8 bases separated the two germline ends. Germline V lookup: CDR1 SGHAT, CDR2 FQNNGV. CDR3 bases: TGTGCCAGCAGCTTAGATGGCGCCAACGAGCAGTACTTC. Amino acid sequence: CASSLDGANEQYF.

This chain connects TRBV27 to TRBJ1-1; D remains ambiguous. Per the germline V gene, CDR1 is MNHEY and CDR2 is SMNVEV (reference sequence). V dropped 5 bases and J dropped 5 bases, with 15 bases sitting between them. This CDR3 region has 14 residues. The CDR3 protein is CASSPRGRNTEAFF. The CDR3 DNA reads TGTGCCAGCAGTCCCAGAGGGCGAAATACTGAAGCTTTCTTT.

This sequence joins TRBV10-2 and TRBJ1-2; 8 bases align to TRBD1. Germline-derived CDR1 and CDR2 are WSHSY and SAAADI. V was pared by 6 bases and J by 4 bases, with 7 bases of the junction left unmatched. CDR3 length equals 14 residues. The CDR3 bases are TGCGCCAGCAGCCCGGACAGGGAGGGCTATGGCTACACCTTC. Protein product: CASSPDREGYGYTF.

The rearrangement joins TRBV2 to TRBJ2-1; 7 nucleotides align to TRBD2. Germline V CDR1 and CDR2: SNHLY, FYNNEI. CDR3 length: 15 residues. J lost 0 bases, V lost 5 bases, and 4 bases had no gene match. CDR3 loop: CASSSGTSSYNEQFF. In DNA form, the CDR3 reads TGTGCCAGCAGTAGCGGGACGAGCTCCTACAATGAGCAGTTCTTC.

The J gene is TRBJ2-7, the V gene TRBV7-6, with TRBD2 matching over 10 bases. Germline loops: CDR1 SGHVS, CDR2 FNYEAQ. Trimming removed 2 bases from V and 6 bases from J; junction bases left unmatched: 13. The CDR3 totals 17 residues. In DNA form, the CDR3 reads TGTGCCAGCAGCTTAACAGGCCCCGGGACTAGCGAAGGCGAGCAGTACTTC. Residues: CASSLTGPGTSEGEQYF. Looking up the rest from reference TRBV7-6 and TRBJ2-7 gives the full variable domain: GAGVSQSPRYKVTKRGQDVALRCDPISGHVSLYWYRQALGQGPEFLTYFNYEAQQDKSGLPNDRFSAERPEGSISTLTIQRTEQRDSAMYRCASSLTGPGTSEGEQYFGPGTRLTVT.

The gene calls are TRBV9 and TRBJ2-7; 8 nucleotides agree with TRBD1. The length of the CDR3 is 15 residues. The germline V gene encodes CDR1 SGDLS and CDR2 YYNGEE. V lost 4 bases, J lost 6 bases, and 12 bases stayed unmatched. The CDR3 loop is CASSLGQGSFREQYF. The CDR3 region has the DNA TGTGCCAGCAGCCTAGGACAGGGAAGTTTCCGCGAGCAGTACTTC.